Listed here are 11 T cell receptor beta chains from one sample, sequenced in a study of blood T cell repertoires in COVID-19. This table comes from immunoSEQ multiplex PCR, and its TCRdb copy is limited to in-frame clones, with some not included. The table shows a few hundred thousand clones, with 75% to 90% occurring only once. Material for sequencing was PBMCs or T cells enriched from blood (not recorded which). The source is a man aged 25-45 years who had recovered from COVID-19.

The genes are TRBV11-2 and TRBJ2-1, with TRBD2 matching 10 bases. The length of the CDR3 is 14 residues. Germline assignment: CDR1 SGHAT and CDR2 FQNNGV. V dropped 3 bases and J dropped 9; count of bases not matched to a gene: 5. As DNA, the CDR3 is TGTGCCAGCAGCTTTATAGCGGGGGGAAGTGAGCAGTTCTTC. Translated: CASSFIAGGSEQFF.

The V call is TRBV5-4, the J call TRBJ2-3; 8 bases line up with TRBD2. This CDR3 is 14 amino acids long. The ends lost 1 base at V and 5 bases at J; junction bases unmatched: 3. Germline CDR1 is SGHNT and CDR2 is YYREEE (reference sequence). The CDR3 DNA sequence: TGTGCCAGCAGCTTGTCGGGGGGGGGAGATACGCAGTATTTT. It yields the protein CASSLSGGGDTQYF.

This clone was recorded once. The chain uses TRBV21-1 and TRBJ1-2; TRBD1, the D gene given by the table, was not confirmed from the DNA. TRBV21-1 is a pseudogene segment. The length of the CDR3 is 13 residues. The CDR3 region is CARDKPLGYGYTF. CDR3 DNA: TGTGCCAGGGACAAGCCTCTGGGGTATGGCTACACCTTC.

V gene TRBV2 combines with J gene TRBJ2-3; TRBD2 aligns across 12 bases. The CDR3 sequence is 15 residues long. Germline CDR1 and CDR2: SNHLY and FYNNEI. V trimming: 6 bases; J trimming: 4 bases; junction bases outside the gene matches: 5. The CDR3 coding sequence is TGTGCCAGCAGGAAACTAGCGGGAGGCGCAGATACGCAGTATTTT. It translates to CASRKLAGGADTQYF.

The chain recombines TRBV18 with TRBJ2-7; the match to TRBD1 covers 10 bases. The CDR3 totals 16 residues. Germline V gene lookup returns CDR1 KGHSH and CDR2 LQKENI. Losses at the gene ends were 2 bases for V and 1 base for J; bases not matched to a gene: 5. The CDR3 loop reads CASSPTRTGGSYEQYF. In nucleotides, the CDR3 is TGTGCCAGCTCACCAACCCGGACAGGGGGGTCCTACGAGCAGTACTTC.

This clone was picked up one time. V is TRBV5-4 and J is TRBJ1-2, with no clear D. CDR1 and CDR2 (germline): SGHNT, YYREEE (reference sequence). The length of the CDR3 is 13 residues. Trimming removed 4 bases from V and 7 bases from J, with 14 bases in between. The CDR3 DNA reads as TGTGCCAGCAGCATTGGAGACGGATTTGGCTACACCTTC. Residues: CASSIGDGFGYTF.

V is TRBV4-3 and J is TRBJ2-7, with TRBD2 matching 9 bases. The CDR3 covers 16 residues. The germline V gene has CDR1 LGHNA and CDR2 YSLEER. J lost 2 bases, V lost 0 bases, and 5 bases had no gene match. The CDR3 bases are TGCGCCAGCAGCCAAGATTTAAGCGGGGGGACCTACGAGCAGTACTTC. It encodes CASSQDLSGGTYEQYF.

As DNA, the CDR3 is TGCGCCAGCAGCTTGGTGACAGGGGGGACTGAAGCTTTCTTT. It codes for CASSLVTGGTEAFF. V is TRBV5-1 and J is TRBJ1-1; TRBD1 agrees at 9 bases. The CDR3 runs to 14 residues. Germline CDR1 SGHRS, CDR2 YFSETQ. J lost 5 bases, V lost 0 bases, and 2 bases had no gene match.

The gene calls are TRBV14 and TRBJ1-1; 7 nucleotides align to TRBD1. In germline, CDR1 is SGHDN, CDR2 FVKESK. Unmatched junction bases numbered 19, after V lost 4 bases and J lost 8 bases. The CDR3 contains 17 residues. The CDR3 nucleotides read TGTGCCAGCAGCCCGCAAGTCCCCGGACAGGCCGGGTCGGAAGCTTTCTTT. This sequence encodes CASSPQVPGQAGSEAFF.

The chain links TRBV19 to TRBJ1-1; 7 nucleotides align to TRBD1. CDR1 LNHDA and CDR2 SQIVND come from the germline V gene (reference sequence). The CDR3 loop spans 16 amino acids. V was pared by 4 bases and J by 0 bases, with 8 bases of the junction left unmatched. The CDR3, as DNA: TGTGCCAGTAGTAACCGGGACAGAGCACTGAACACTGAAGCTTTCTTT. It is translated as CASSNRDRALNTEAFF.

This chain joins TRBV30 and TRBJ2-3, with D uncertain. Germline values: CDR1 GTSNPN, CDR2 SVGIG (reference sequence). This CDR3 is 14 amino acids long. The germline V and J ends were trimmed by 0 bases and 2 bases, with 9 bases remaining between them. In DNA form, the CDR3 reads TGTGCCTGGAGTGTTCTCGACACCACAGATACGCAGTATTTT. Protein product: CAWSVLDTTDTQYF.